This TCR beta chain was found in a study of blood T cell repertoires in COVID-19. The CDR3 extends over 16 amino acids. Germline V gives CDR1 LNHNV, CDR2 YYDKDF (reference sequence). After removal of 3 bases from V and 5 bases from J, the junction contained 7 bases not matched to a gene. Repertoires were generated with immunoSEQ multiplex PCR, while TCRdb's copy carries only in-frame clones and drops some. Here the sample spans 95,000 to 150,000 clones, 75% to 90% being singletons. The sequence was collected from a woman older than 75 with COVID-19, enrolled during active disease. V and J are TRBV15 and TRBJ2-1, with TRBD2 matching over 10 bases. Sequencing input: peripheral blood. CDR3 amino acids: CATSRESGRVNNEQFF. The CDR3 DNA is TGTGCCACCAGCAGGGAAAGCGGGAGGGTGAACAATGAGCAGTTCTTC.